This is a list of T cell receptor beta chains from one sample in a study of neurological immune-mediated disorders. MiXCR, run by TCRdb on the 5' RACE reads, gives a single entry per CDR3 protein. The table shows about 52,000 distinct CDR3 sequences, with more than 3.5% occurring only once. The sample was PBMCs. The receptors come from a man aged 60 to 69 with multiple sclerosis. Each CDR3 is given without its conserved first and last residue. The order of the fields is V gene, clone size, J gene, CDR3 protein. The size field is filled for only some rows; it gives once, few, many or a size class.

v_gene: TRBV28
abundance: many
j_gene: TRBJ2-1
CDR3aa: ASSTYRVLAEEQF

v_gene: TRBV7-2
abundance: many
j_gene: TRBJ2-3
CDR3aa: ASSRTGPDTQY

v_gene: TRBV3-1
abundance: many
j_gene: TRBJ2-1
CDR3aa: ASSQLPNEQF

v_gene: TRBV7-2
abundance: many
j_gene: TRBJ2-1
CDR3aa: ASSLGSGNRNEQF

v_gene: TRBV6-5
abundance: many
j_gene: TRBJ2-3
CDR3aa: ASSYIHTDTQY

v_gene: TRBV27
abundance: many
j_gene: TRBJ1-2
CDR3aa: ASRASGASGYT

v_gene: TRBV2
abundance: many
j_gene: TRBJ1-1
CDR3aa: ASRTDRNTEAF

v_gene: TRBV11-2
abundance: many
j_gene: TRBJ2-2
CDR3aa: ASSFSLGGTGELF

v_gene: TRBV28
abundance: many
j_gene: TRBJ2-1
CDR3aa: ASRPGTSSYNEQF

v_gene: TRBV12-3/TRBV12-4
abundance: many
j_gene: TRBJ2-7
CDR3aa: ASSFKRGAYEQY

v_gene: TRBV6-6
abundance: many
j_gene: TRBJ2-1
CDR3aa: ASSLTSGSSYNEQF

v_gene: TRBV3-1
abundance: many
j_gene: TRBJ1-1
CDR3aa: ASSQDAAGGRTEAF

v_gene: TRBV5-1
abundance: many
j_gene: TRBJ2-3
CDR3aa: ASSLADTQY

v_gene: TRBV5-1
abundance: many
j_gene: TRBJ2-3
CDR3aa: ASSPATSPSTDTQY

v_gene: TRBV10-3
abundance: many
j_gene: TRBJ2-7
CDR3aa: AIRRRDLAGEQY

v_gene: TRBV9
abundance: .
j_gene: TRBJ2-6
CDR3aa: ASGGANVLT

v_gene: TRBV6-5
abundance: many
j_gene: TRBJ1-1
CDR3aa: ASSYLVNTEAF

v_gene: TRBV20-1
abundance: many
j_gene: TRBJ2-3
CDR3aa: SAPQGATDTQY

v_gene: TRBV5-6
abundance: many
j_gene: TRBJ2-7
CDR3aa: ASSLRPTGPPYEQY

v_gene: TRBV5-1
abundance: many
j_gene: TRBJ1-4
CDR3aa: ASSPRGGEKLF

v_gene: TRBV24-1
abundance: many
j_gene: TRBJ2-1
CDR3aa: ATSDLGPGREQF

v_gene: TRBV9
abundance: many
j_gene: TRBJ2-1
CDR3aa: ASSVGSDREIRQF

v_gene: TRBV18
abundance: few
j_gene: TRBJ1-2
CDR3aa: ASSPRTDPYGYT

v_gene: TRBV12-3/TRBV12-4
abundance: many
j_gene: TRBJ1-5
CDR3aa: ASSSYLGGRGNQPQH

v_gene: TRBV13
abundance: many
j_gene: TRBJ2-5
CDR3aa: ASSLGQGAGETQY

v_gene: TRBV29-1
abundance: many
j_gene: TRBJ1-1
CDR3aa: SAQKGQPTEAF

v_gene: TRBV5-1
abundance: many
j_gene: TRBJ1-6
CDR3aa: ASRRDSGNSPLH

v_gene: TRBV20-1
abundance: .
j_gene: TRBJ2-5
CDR3aa: SAERRGAETQY

v_gene: TRBV7-9
abundance: many
j_gene: TRBJ2-7
CDR3aa: ASSLAQGQGMDEQY